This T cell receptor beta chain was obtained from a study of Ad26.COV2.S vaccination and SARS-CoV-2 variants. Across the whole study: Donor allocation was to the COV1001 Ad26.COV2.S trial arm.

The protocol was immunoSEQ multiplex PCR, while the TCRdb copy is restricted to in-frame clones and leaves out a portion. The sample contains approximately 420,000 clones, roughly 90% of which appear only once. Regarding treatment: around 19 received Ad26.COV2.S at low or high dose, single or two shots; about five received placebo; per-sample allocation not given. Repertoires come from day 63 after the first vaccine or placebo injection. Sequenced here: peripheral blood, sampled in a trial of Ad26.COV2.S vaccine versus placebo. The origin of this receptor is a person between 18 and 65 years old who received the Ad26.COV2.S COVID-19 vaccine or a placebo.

CDR3 in amino acids: CAISGPGQGANYGYTF. Here the CDR3 DNA reads TGTGCCATCTCTGGACCGGGACAGGGGGCTAACTATGGCTACACCTTC. V is TRBV10-3 and J is TRBJ1-2; TRBD1 matches at 11 bases. Trimming took 8 bases from V and 0 from J; bases not matched to a gene: 8. The CDR3 runs 16 residues. Germline V CDR1 and CDR2: ENHRY, SYGVKD.